The clone carrying this T cell receptor (beta chain) occurred a few times. The use of a sample-barcoded 5' primer and a J-beta primer mix characterized a second PCR of roughly 7 to 11 cycles. TCRdb itself ran the 5' RACE reads through MiXCR, one entry per CDR3 protein. The sample has approximately 690,000 distinct CDR3 sequences, about 53% seen once. The sample originates from a study of blood T cells in healthy people across ages. CDR1 is SGHRS, CDR2 YFSETQ, per germline. Trimming shortened V by 0 bases and J by 6 bases, and 4 bases separated the two germline ends. The CDR3 is 11 amino acids. The receptor was derived from a man aged 55 to 69 in good health. The rearrangement links TRBV5-1 to TRBJ2-7; D is unresolved. The material sequenced was blood. For the CDR3, the DNA is TGCGCCAGCAGCTTGGACCGCGAGCAGTACTTC. Amino acids: CASSLDREQYF. The full variable domain, rest sourced from reference TRBV5-1 and TRBJ2-7, is KAGVTQTPRYLIKTRGQQVTLSCSPISGHRSVSWYQQTPGQGLQFLFEYFSETQRNKGNFPGRFSGRQFSNSRSEMNVSTLELGDSALYLCASSLDREQYFGPGTRLTVT.